A selection of T cell receptor beta chains follows, all from one sample in a study of cytomegalovirus exposure and HLA in healthy donors. Clones were sequenced by immunoSEQ multiplex PCR, and TCRdb holds only the in-frame ones, with some missing. In the table there are about 45,000 clones, approximately 86% of which are singletons. Sequenced sample: PBMCs. The origin of the receptors is a woman aged 40 to 50 in good health and CMV-seropositive. CDR3s include the opening cysteine and the closing phenylalanine or tryptophan. The order of the fields is J gene, clone size, D gene, V gene, CDR3 length, CDR3 DNA, CDR3 protein. The D gene is left open where the match is weak. Some rows mark clone size as missing; the rest say once, few, many or name a class of expanded clone.

j_gene: TRBJ2-1; abundance: .; d_gene: TRBD2; v_gene: TRBV28; len: 19; CDR3nt: TGTGCCAGCAGCCAAGGTCCCGGGACTAGCGGGAGGGCCTACAATGAGCAGTTCTTC; CDR3aa: CASSQGPGTSGRAYNEQFF
j_gene: TRBJ2-4; abundance: few; d_gene: .; v_gene: TRBV11-2; len: 14; CDR3nt: TGTGCCAGCAGCTTAGACGTAGCCAAAAACATTCAGTACTTC; CDR3aa: CASSLDVAKNIQYF
j_gene: TRBJ1-2; abundance: .; d_gene: TRBD1; v_gene: TRBV9; len: 16; CDR3nt: TGTGCCAGCAGCGTAAACTCAGGACAGGGCCTCTATGGCTACACCTTC; CDR3aa: CASSVNSGQGLYGYTF
j_gene: TRBJ2-3; abundance: .; d_gene: TRBD1; v_gene: TRBV10-3; len: 14; CDR3nt: TGTGCCATCAGTGGGGGACAGGGGTTTGATACGCAGTATTTT; CDR3aa: CAISGGQGFDTQYF
j_gene: TRBJ1-5; abundance: .; d_gene: TRBD1; v_gene: TRBV5-1; len: 15; CDR3nt: TGCGCCAGCAGTATTGGCACAGGGGGCGGTCAGCCCCAGCATTTT; CDR3aa: CASSIGTGGGQPQHF
j_gene: TRBJ1-6; abundance: .; d_gene: .; v_gene: TRBV19; len: 13; CDR3nt: TGTGCCAGTAGTCCCGGACAGCATTCACCCCTCCACTTT; CDR3aa: CASSPGQHSPLHF
j_gene: TRBJ2-1; abundance: .; d_gene: TRBD2; v_gene: TRBV2; len: 15; CDR3nt: TGTGCCAGCAGTGTAGGACTAGCGGGGGGCAATGAGCAGTTCTTC; CDR3aa: CASSVGLAGGNEQFF
j_gene: TRBJ1-1; abundance: .; d_gene: TRBD1; v_gene: TRBV19; len: 16; CDR3nt: TGTGCCAGTAGTTCGCCCCGGACAGGGATGAACACTGAAGCTTTCTTT; CDR3aa: CASSSPRTGMNTEAFF
j_gene: TRBJ2-1; abundance: few; d_gene: TRBD2; v_gene: TRBV5-1; len: 16; CDR3nt: TGCGCCAGCAGACCGACTAGCGGGTCGTCCTACAATGAGCAGTTCTTC; CDR3aa: CASRPTSGSSYNEQFF
j_gene: TRBJ1-6; abundance: .; d_gene: TRBD1; v_gene: TRBV28; len: 15; CDR3nt: TGTGCCAGCAGTCTACTCACAGGGGTAAATTCACCCCTCCACTTT; CDR3aa: CASSLLTGVNSPLHF
j_gene: TRBJ2-1; abundance: .; d_gene: TRBD2; v_gene: TRBV10-3; len: 15; CDR3nt: TGTGCCATCAGTGGCGGGACTAGCGGGCCCAATGAGCAGTTCTTC; CDR3aa: CAISGGTSGPNEQFF